These 14 T cell receptor beta chains came from one sample sequenced in a study of T cell clonality in common variable immunodeficiency. Study-wide results and limits: Reportedly, TCR beta sequences from common variable immunodeficiency showed fewer deletions and N-nucleotide insertions.

Only in-frame clones appear in the TCRdb table, and some are missing; sequencing was by immunoSEQ multiplex PCR. The specimen gives roughly 40,000 clones without singletons; the ten biggest hold about 6.3%. Their antigen targets remain unknown. The material sequenced was peripheral blood mononuclear cells. The receptor source for this set is a human donor with common variable immunodeficiency.

This clone was counted ten times or more. Read coverage stops 3 residues before the CDR3 terminus; the germline J gene supplies the remainder. This sequence joins TRBV20-1 and TRBJ1-5; the D is unclear. CDR3 length equals 15 residues. V was clipped by 5 bases and J by 3 bases, with 17 bases between them. Per germline, CDR1 DFQATT and CDR2 SNEGSKA (reference sequence). CDR3 DNA (partial): TGCAGTGCTCGCAAGAGGGCGAACCACAATCAGCCC. Translating gives CSARKRANHNQP. The full-length CDR3 reads as CSARKRANHNQPQHF.

The table lists this clone with many counts. Read sequence stops 3 residues before the CDR3 end, and the germline J gene provides the missing end. The gene calls are TRBV20-1 and TRBJ2-1; 10 nucleotides match TRBD1. The CDR3 is 13 residues long. J gave up 6 bases and V 4 bases, and 3 bases lay outside the gene matches. Per the germline V gene, CDR1 is DFQATT and CDR2 is SNEGSKA (reference sequence). CDR3 sequence: CSAMGQGRNEQFF. The part of the CDR3 DNA that was read is TGCAGTGCTATGGGACAGGGGCGCAATGAG.

This clone was seen a few times. The DNA ends 3 residues before the CDR3 does, and the rest of the CDR3 is filled in from the germline J gene. The chain combines TRBV19 with TRBJ2-1; unclear D gene. V lost 1 base, J lost 1 base, and 8 bases lay in between. Germline V CDR1 and CDR2: LNHDA, SQIVND (reference sequence). The CDR3 has 15 residues. CDR3 bases read: TGTGCCAGTAGTATAGTTGTCGTTTCCTACAATGAG. As protein: CASSIVVVSYNE. The full-length CDR3 reads as CASSIVVVSYNEQFF.

Details on this clone: The read finishes 3 residues shy of the CDR3 end, and the germline J gene is used to complete it. The chain has TRBV6-2 or TRBV6-3 and TRBJ2-2, with TRBD1 identical over 10 bases. Germline values: CDR1 MNHEY, CDR2 SVGEGT. The trim removed 7 bases at V and 6 bases at J, leaving 5 bases unmatched. This CDR3 region has 14 residues. CDR3 DNA (partial): TGTGCCAGCACTCGACAGGGGGCAGCCGGGGAG. Translated, it gives CASTRQGAAGE. The full CDR3 is CASTRQGAAGELFF.

This clone appeared many times. The read ends 3 residues before the CDR3 terminus; that terminus is restored from the germline J gene. The rearrangement joins TRBV6-1 to TRBJ1-2; D gene unclear. V lost 0 bases to trimming and J lost 5 bases, with 19 bases between them. This CDR3 has 17 amino acids. Per the germline V gene, CDR1 is MNHNS and CDR2 is SASEGT. Here the CDR3 reads CASSEASRIGRKYGYTF. CDR3 bases read: TGTGCCAGCAGTGAAGCTTCAAGGATAGGGCGCAAGTATGGC.

This clone turned up a few times. The read terminates 3 residues ahead of where the CDR3 ends, so the germline J gene completes it. The chain employs TRBV19 and TRBJ1-2, with D possibly matching TRBD1 (5 bases). The germline CDR1 and CDR2 sequences are LNHDA and SQIVND (reference sequence). This CDR3 contains 14 residues. The CDR3 DNA, read in part, is TGTGCCAGTATCTCGCGTCAGGGCGCGCTGGGC. It encodes CASISRQGALG. The entire CDR3 reads CASISRQGALGYTF.

This clone occurred many times. The observed sequence ends 3 residues before the CDR3 terminus, with the missing tail filled in from the germline J gene. V is TRBV18 and J is TRBJ1-2, with D unresolved. CDR1 and CDR2 (germline): KGHSH, LQKENI. The CDR3 runs 13 residues. Deletions cut 3 bases from V and 5 bases from J, with 10 bases between. CDR3 sequence: CASSPGEAYGYTF. The part of the CDR3 DNA that was read is TGTGCCAGCTCACCCGGGGAGGCATATGGC.

In this sample, this clone is medium-sized. The sequenced fragment ends 3 residues before the CDR3 boundary, so the rest is inferred from the germline J gene. The gene calls are TRBV5-1 and TRBJ1-1, with 7 nucleotides matching TRBD1. This CDR3 spans 14 amino acids. Germline CDR1 reads SGHRS; CDR2 reads YFSETQ. Germline trimming cut 3 bases from V and 3 bases from J; bases unmatched to any gene: 5. CDR3 sequence: CASSSRGLDTEAFF. The covered CDR3 bases are TGCGCCAGCAGCTCGAGGGGGCTTGACACTGAA.

Of note for this clone: The missing CDR3 end, 3 residues past where the read stops, is filled in from the germline J gene. The gene calls are TRBV5-1 and TRBJ2-1; TRBD2 matches at 10 bases. CDR3 length equals 16 residues. V lost 4 bases and J lost 4; bases outside the gene matches: 8. Germline V CDR1 and CDR2: SGHRS, YFSETQ. This CDR3 reads CASSLDSGGRYNEQFF. CDR3 DNA, as far as it was read: TGCGCCAGCAGCCTGGATAGCGGGGGGCGGTACAATGAG.

This clone appeared many times. The read halts 3 residues ahead of the CDR3 end, with the missing end drawn from the germline J gene. The chain carries TRBV14 and TRBJ1-2; D is unclear. Looked up from germline, CDR1 is SGHDN and CDR2 is FVKESK. Trimming removed 3 bases from V and 1 base from J, with 15 bases in between. CDR3 length: 16 residues. The sequenced CDR3 bases are TGTGCCAGCAGCCACGGGTCGCCGGGTAGTAACTATGGC. It encodes CASSHGSPGSNYG. The full CDR3 protein is CASSHGSPGSNYGYTF.

This clone was seen repeatedly, ten times or more. The DNA ends 3 residues before the CDR3 does, and the rest of the CDR3 is filled in from the germline J gene. The genes are TRBV2 and TRBJ1-3; no firm D call. Trimming cost V 7 bases and J 1 base, with 17 bases left between them. The germline gives CDR1 SNHLY, CDR2 FYNNEI. The CDR3 runs to 16 residues. Incomplete CDR3 DNA: TGTGCCAGCACCGCTACCGTCCTGATTTCTGGAAACACC. Amino acid sequence: CASTATVLISGNT. The whole CDR3 reads CASTATVLISGNTIYF. Using reference TRBV2 and TRBJ1-3 for the parts outside the CDR3, the full variable domain is EPEVTQTPSHQVTQMGQEVILRCVPISNHLYFYWYRQILGQKVEFLVSFYNNEISEKSEIFDDQFSVERPDGSNFTLKIRSTKLEDSAMYFCASTATVLISGNTIYFGEGSWLTVV.

This clone was counted many times. The CDR3 extends 3 residues past the end of the read, so its final part is completed from the germline J gene. V and J are TRBV10-3 and TRBJ1-5; 7 nucleotides align to TRBD1. Trimming took 6 bases from V and 0 from J; bases not matched to a gene: 5. The germline V gene encodes CDR1 ENHRY and CDR2 SYGVKD. This CDR3 is 15 amino acids long. The CDR3 DNA, read in part, is TGTGCCATCAGCGCTGGACAGGATAGCAATCAGCCC. It is translated as CAISAGQDSNQP. The full CDR3 is CAISAGQDSNQPQHF.

This clone was found many times. The CDR3 end falls 3 residues outside the read, so it is completed with the germline J gene. J is TRBJ2-3 and V is TRBV19; 8 positions agree with TRBD1. The CDR3 has 16 residues. Germline CDR1 and CDR2: LNHDA and SQIVND (reference sequence). V lost 3 bases, J lost 4 bases, and 9 bases stayed unmatched. CDR3 sequence: CASSILRTGIADTQYF. The covered CDR3 bases are TGTGCCAGTAGTATCTTAAGGACAGGGATCGCAGATACG. Full variable domain (rest looked up from reference TRBV19 and TRBJ2-3): DGGITQSPKYLFRKEGQNVTLSCEQNLNHDAMYWYRQDPGQGLRLIYYSQIVNDFQKGDIAEGYSVSREKKESFPLTVTSAQKNPTAFYLCASSILRTGIADTQYFGPGTRLTVL.

This clone was counted a few times. The read stops 3 residues short of the end of the CDR3; the missing end is completed from the germline J gene. V is TRBV20-1 and J is TRBJ2-5, with D perhaps matching TRBD2 (7 bases). The V end lost 6 bases, the J end lost 4 bases, and 15 bases lay between the germline ends. CDR1 and CDR2 from the germline V gene are DFQATT and SNEGSKA (reference sequence). This CDR3 is built from 13 residues. The CDR3 bases that were read are TGCAGTGCAGGGGGGGCGGGTAGAGAGACC. This sequence encodes CSAGGAGRET. The whole CDR3 protein is CSAGGAGRETQYF.